This is a list of T cell receptor beta chains from one sample in a study of T cell clones after liver transplantation. Only in-frame clones appear in the TCRdb table, and some are missing; sequencing was by immunoSEQ multiplex PCR. The table includes around 4,900 clones, roughly 41% detected once. No antigen is known for these receptors. The source material was CD4+ T cells from cultured PBMCs. Receptors were obtained from a human patient who received a liver transplant. Some of these T cells may belong to the graft donor. Both conserved end residues are part of each CDR3. D genes are given only for firm matches. Not every row has a clone size; where given, it reads once, few, many or a size class.

V	size	J	D	DNA	CDR3
TRBV18	NA	TRBJ2-3	NA	TGTGCCAGCTCACCGAGCGCCACAGATACGCAGTATTTT	CASSPSATDTQYF
TRBV29-1	NA	TRBJ2-5	NA	TGCAGCGTTGAAGGGCCCAGCGGGCAAGAGACCCAGTACTTC	CSVEGPSGQETQYF
TRBV28	NA	TRBJ2-7	NA	TGTGCCAGCAATCAGGGTTACGAGCAGTACTTC	CASNQGYEQYF
TRBV7-8	once	TRBJ2-3	NA	TGTGCCAGCACCCCCGGGGGTGGCGATACGCAGTATTTT	CASTPGGGDTQYF
TRBV29-1	NA	TRBJ1-4	NA	TGCAGCGTTGGGGGGGGGAATTTGGACGAAAAACTGTTTTTT	CSVGGGNLDEKLFF
TRBV27	medium-sized	TRBJ2-2	NA	TGTGCCAGCAACCCCATTAGGGGAAGGGGGGAGCTGTTTTTT	CASNPIRGRGELFF
TRBV5-1	medium-sized	TRBJ2-3	NA	TGCGCCAGCAGCTTGAGTGTCGGGGGCCCCGACACAGATACGCAGTATTTT	CASSLSVGGPDTDTQYF
TRBV19	NA	TRBJ2-3	NA	TGTGCCAGTAGTATATCCGCGGGCGCTACGCAGTATTTT	CASSISAGATQYF
TRBV11-2	few	TRBJ1-3	NA	TGTGCCAGCAGCTTGGGTCCTTCCTCTGGAAACACCATATATTTT	CASSLGPSSGNTIYF
TRBV5-1	NA	TRBJ2-3	NA	TGCGCCAGCAGCCCCGGGACTCTCAAAGATACGCAGTATTTT	CASSPGTLKDTQYF
TRBV19	medium-sized	TRBJ1-5	TRBD1	TGTGCCAGTAGGGATCACAGGGGGCTCGGGCAGCCCCAGCATTTT	CASRDHRGLGQPQHF
TRBV4-1	NA	TRBJ1-2	NA	TGCGCCAGCAGCCAAGATCAGGGTGTCTATGGCTACACCTTC	CASSQDQGVYGYTF
TRBV6-4	once	TRBJ2-1	NA	TGTGCCAGCAGTGAGCGGGAAGGAGCCTACAATGAGCAGTTCTTC	CASSEREGAYNEQFF
TRBV7-2	NA	TRBJ1-1	NA	TGTGCCAGCAGCTTAGATGAATACACTGAAGCTTTCTTT	CASSLDEYTEAFF
TRBV19	NA	TRBJ1-4	NA	TGTGCCAGTAGCCGGGCTAATGAAAAACTGTTTTTT	CASSRANEKLFF
TRBV5-1	few	TRBJ1-1	TRBD1	TGCGCCAGCAGCTTGGCAGGGGGCGTGTACACTGAAGCTTTCTTT	CASSLAGGVYTEAFF
TRBV19	NA	TRBJ2-7	NA	TGTGCCAGTAGTTATTCCCTGCTAGCTGGGCTCGAGCAGTACTTC	CASSYSLLAGLEQYF
TRBV23-1	NA	TRBJ2-2	TRBD2	TGCGCCAGCAGTACGTACCGGACTAGCGGATACAACACCGGGGAGCTGTTTTTT	CASSTYRTSGYNTGELFF
TRBV6-6	few	TRBJ2-7	NA	TGTGCCAGCACATTTAGCGGTAGCTCCTACGAGCAGTACTTC	CASTFSGSSYEQYF
TRBV5-1	NA	TRBJ2-4	TRBD2	TGCGCCAGCAGCCCCGTGGAGGGGCGGGGGGACATTCAGTACTTC	CASSPVEGRGDIQYF
TRBV19	NA	TRBJ1-1	TRBD1	TGTGCCAGTAGTAGGGACAGGGTCGGCACTGAAGCTTTCTTT	CASSRDRVGTEAFF
TRBV28	few	TRBJ1-1	NA	TGTGCCAGCAGGTCCCACACTGAAGCTTTCTTT	CASRSHTEAFF
TRBV6-5	few	TRBJ2-7	NA	TGTGCCAGCAGTTACTTGTCCGAGCAGTACTTC	CASSYLSEQYF
TRBV2	few	TRBJ2-1	TRBD2	TGTGCCAGCAGTGGGACTAGCGGGAGGGCCGGAGGGTACAATGAGCAGTTCTTC	CASSGTSGRAGGYNEQFF
TRBV6-6	NA	TRBJ2-7	TRBD2	TGTGCCAGCAGTTCCTTCACTAGCGGGAAGCCCTACGAGCAGTACTTC	CASSSFTSGKPYEQYF
TRBV10-3	NA	TRBJ2-3	TRBD1	TGTGCCATCAGTGAGGGGACAGGGGGCACAGATACGCAGTATTTT	CAISEGTGGTDTQYF
TRBV6-6	NA	TRBJ2-3	NA	TGTGCCAGCAGTTATGCCGAAGATACGCAGTATTTT	CASSYAEDTQYF
TRBV28	NA	TRBJ2-2	TRBD2	TGTGCCAGCAGTTCGCTGACTAGCGGGAACGGCGGGGAGCTGTTTTTT	CASSSLTSGNGGELFF
TRBV11-3	few	TRBJ1-1	NA	TGTGCCAGCAGCTTATTTAAGGCGTCTGAAGCTTTCTTT	CASSLFKASEAFF
TRBV5-4	medium-sized	TRBJ2-7	NA	TGTGCCAGCAGCTTATGGGACTCCGGGGGTTCCTACGAGCAGTACTTC	CASSLWDSGGSYEQYF
TRBV4-2	NA	TRBJ2-7	TRBD2	TGTGCCAGCAGCCCCCGGACTAGTTCCTACGAGCAGTACTTC	CASSPRTSSYEQYF
TRBV15	few	TRBJ2-1	TRBD2	TGTGCCACCAGCAGAGAGGGTCGGGAGGCTGAGCAGTTCTTC	CATSREGREAEQFF
TRBV5-1	few	TRBJ1-5	NA	TGCGCCAGCAGCTTGGACGGAGTTAGCAATCAGCCCCAGCATTTT	CASSLDGVSNQPQHF
TRBV10-1	medium-sized	TRBJ1-5	NA	TGCGCCAGCAGTGAACAGGTGTTTGGGCCCCAGCATTTT	CASSEQVFGPQHF